This T cell receptor (beta chain) was found in a study of CD8 T cells in ankylosing spondylitis. Using its own MiXCR run on the 5' RACE reads, TCRdb lists one record per CDR3 protein. The repertoire consists of 750,000 to 850,000 distinct CDR3 sequences, with 12% occurring once and the leading ten covering approximately 0.46%. Regarding the study as a whole: Characteristic, it appeared, of ankylosing spondylitis blood was a TCR beta motif of 7 or 8 highly homologous variants.

Regarding this clonotype: Its antigen is as yet unknown.

The receptor was derived from a male donor with ankylosing spondylitis. Input material: blood, either unsorted or a sorted T cell fraction (not recorded which).

CDR3 nucleotide sequence: TGTGCCAGCAGCTCGTGGGGTAGCGGGGGGACAGATACGCAGTATTTT. This codes for CASSSWGSGGTDTQYF. The J gene is TRBJ2-3, the V gene TRBV7-6, with 10 nucleotides matching TRBD2. Germline V gene data show CDR1 as SGHVS and CDR2 as FNYEAQ. The CDR3 consists of 16 residues. J was trimmed by 3 bases and V by 4 bases; bases with no gene match: 7. Based on the CDR3 plus reference TRBV7-6 and TRBJ2-3, the full variable domain is GAGVSQSPRYKVTKRGQDVALRCDPISGHVSLYWYRQALGQGPEFLTYFNYEAQQDKSGLPNDRFSAERPEGSISTLTIQRTEQRDSAMYRCASSSWGSGGTDTQYFGPGTRLTVL.